Listed here are 14 T cell receptor beta chains from one sample, sequenced in a study of cytomegalovirus exposure and HLA in healthy donors. The PCR had 60 Vbeta and 13 Jbeta primers. Method: immunoSEQ multiplex PCR; TCRdb's copy keeps in-frame clones and lacks some. The table records 170,000 or so clones, 77% of them present only once. What was sequenced was PBMCs. These receptors all stem from a woman in her twenties or thirties in good health and CMV-seronegative.

Of note for this clone: The sample carries other DNA sequences with the same CDR3. The J gene is TRBJ2-2, the V gene TRBV19; D gene unclear. The CDR3 has 14 amino acids. Germline CDR1 LNHDA, CDR2 SQIVND (reference sequence). The V end was cut by 2 bases, the J end by 1 base, with 5 bases between. Here the CDR3 reads CASSISRNTGELFF. DNA of the CDR3: TGTGCCAGTAGTATATCGAGGAACACCGGGGAGCTGTTTTTT.

The chain employs TRBV5-1 and TRBJ2-1; 10 bases line up with TRBD1. CDR1 SGHRS and CDR2 YFSETQ come from the germline V gene. With V trimmed by 4 bases and J by 2 bases, 3 bases remained unmatched. This CDR3 comprises 15 residues. The CDR3, as DNA: TGCGCCAGCAGCGTAGGACAGGGGGCCTACAATGAGCAGTTCTTC. This gives the protein CASSVGQGAYNEQFF.

The table lists this clone with a count of one. The V and J genes are TRBV7-9 and TRBJ2-7, with TRBD2 matching 11 bases. The CDR3 spans 17 residues. V lost 5 bases, J lost 4 bases, and 13 bases stayed unmatched. Looked up from germline, CDR1 is SEHNR and CDR2 is FQNEAQ (reference sequence). The chain's CDR3 is CASSPLRIAGGPYEQYF. Written as DNA, the CDR3 is TGTGCCAGCAGCCCCCTTAGGATAGCGGGAGGGCCGTACGAGCAGTACTTC.

This clone was seen a few times. This sequence joins TRBV2 and TRBJ1-5, with D maybe TRBD1 (6 bases). CDR3 length equals 14 residues. V was shortened by 7 bases and J by 1 base, with 11 bases between the two germline ends. CDR1 is SNHLY, CDR2 FYNNEI, per germline. Here the CDR3 reads CASKERGSNQPQHF. CDR3 coding DNA: TGTGCCAGCAAAGAGAGGGGGAGCAATCAGCCCCAGCATTTT.

A few counts support this clone. One end of the junction varies from germline; a read error may be responsible. V and J are TRBV10-3 and TRBJ2-5, with a tentative D call TRBD2 (6 bases). Germline V CDR1 and CDR2: ENHRY, SYGVKD. The CDR3 contains 14 residues. CDR3 coding DNA: TGTGCCATCACTGAGGAGGGCAGACAAGAGACCCAGTACTTC. Its protein product is CAITEEGRQETQYF.

The chain links TRBV7-8 to TRBJ1-3; tentative D call: TRBD1 (6 bases). CDR1 SGHVS and CDR2 FQNEAQ come from the germline V gene. V gave up 0 bases and J gave up 4 bases, with 10 bases separating them. This CDR3 is 15 amino acids long. CDR3 nucleotides: TGTGCCAGCAGCTTAGCGATCCAGGGGGGAAACACCATATATTTT. Its protein product is CASSLAIQGGNTIYF.

This clone has only one observation. J is TRBJ1-3 and V is TRBV5-1; 9 bases match TRBD1. This CDR3 is 14 amino acids long. The germline gives CDR1 SGHRS, CDR2 YFSETQ. The trim removed 4 bases at V and 5 bases at J, leaving 4 bases unmatched. CDR3 DNA sequence: TGCGCCAGCAGCCAAGGGACAGGGAGAAACACCATATATTTT. Protein: CASSQGTGRNTIYF.

The chain carries TRBV5-4 and TRBJ1-1, with TRBD1 identical over 8 bases. With V trimmed by 5 bases and J by 10 bases, 13 bases remained unmatched. The germline V gene has CDR1 SGHNT and CDR2 YYREEE (reference sequence). The CDR3 is made up of 14 amino acids. The CDR3 DNA reads TGTGCCAGCAGGAGGGCCCCGACAGGGGAAGTAGCTTTCTTT. Residues: CASRRAPTGEVAFF.

This chain uses TRBV9 with TRBJ1-2; 9 bases fit TRBD1. This CDR3 contains 17 residues. The germline gives CDR1 SGDLS, CDR2 YYNGEE. The V and J ends lost 3 bases and 1 base, in that order; junction bases with no gene match: 10. CDR3 region: CASSATPPGQGNYGYTF. The CDR3 DNA sequence: TGTGCCAGCAGCGCTACCCCCCCGGGACAGGGTAACTATGGCTACACCTTC. Variable domain in full (rest from reference TRBV9 and TRBJ1-2): DSGVTQTPKHLITATGQRVTLRCSPRSGDLSVYWYQQSLDQGLQFLIQYYNGEERAKGNILERFSAQQFPDLHSELNLSSLELGDSALYFCASSATPPGQGNYGYTFGSGTRLTVV.

The chain combines TRBV5-6 with TRBJ1-2; 8 nucleotides agree with TRBD1. Per the germline V gene, CDR1 is SGHDT and CDR2 is YYEEEE. V shed 4 bases, J shed 5 bases, and the junction held 7 bases outside the gene matches. CDR3 length: 14 residues. Here the CDR3 reads CASSADRVGYGYTF. The CDR3 DNA is TGTGCCAGCAGCGCGGACAGGGTCGGATATGGCTACACCTTC.

This chain connects TRBV27 to TRBJ1-1, with TRBD1 matching over 7 bases. Germline V lookup: CDR1 MNHEY, CDR2 SMNVEV (reference sequence). Unmatched junction bases numbered 6, after V lost 4 bases and J lost 1 base. The CDR3 totals 15 residues. As DNA, the CDR3 is TGTGCCAGCAGTTCCCGACAGGGATGGAACACTGAAGCTTTCTTT. Protein: CASSSRQGWNTEAFF.

The chain employs TRBV25-1 and TRBJ1-1; 12 nucleotides line up with TRBD1. Per germline, CDR1 MGHDK and CDR2 SYGVNS. This CDR3 region has 14 residues. V lost 5 bases to trimming and J lost 6 bases; unmatched junction nucleotides: 4. The CDR3 coding sequence is TGTGCCAGCAGTATGGGGACAGGGGGCCCTGAAGCTTTCTTT. It translates to CASSMGTGGPEAFF.

The chain uses TRBV27 and TRBJ1-4; D might be TRBD1 (6 bases). The ends were cut back, 5 bases at V and 0 bases at J, with 10 bases in the middle. The V gene's germline CDR1 is MNHEY and CDR2 SMNVEV (reference sequence). The CDR3 is 15 residues long. CDR3 amino acids: CASSRYRATNEKLFF. As DNA, the CDR3 is TGTGCCAGCAGTCGATACAGGGCAACTAATGAAAAACTGTTTTTT. The full variable domain, its missing parts supplied by reference TRBV27 and TRBJ1-4, is EAQVTQNPRYLITVTGKKLTVTCSQNMNHEYMSWYRQDPGLGLRQIYYSMNVEVTDKGDVPEGYKVSRKEKRNFPLILESPSPNQTSLYFCASSRYRATNEKLFFGSGTQLSVL.

The chain couples TRBV2 to TRBJ1-1, with 10 bases that match TRBD1. J was trimmed by 7 bases and V by 7 bases; bases with no gene match: 9. Per germline, CDR1 SNHLY and CDR2 FYNNEI. The CDR3 loop spans 14 amino acids. The CDR3 here is CASNQDRGPGEAFF. CDR3 DNA sequence: TGTGCCAGCAATCAAGACAGGGGGCCGGGTGAAGCTTTCTTT.